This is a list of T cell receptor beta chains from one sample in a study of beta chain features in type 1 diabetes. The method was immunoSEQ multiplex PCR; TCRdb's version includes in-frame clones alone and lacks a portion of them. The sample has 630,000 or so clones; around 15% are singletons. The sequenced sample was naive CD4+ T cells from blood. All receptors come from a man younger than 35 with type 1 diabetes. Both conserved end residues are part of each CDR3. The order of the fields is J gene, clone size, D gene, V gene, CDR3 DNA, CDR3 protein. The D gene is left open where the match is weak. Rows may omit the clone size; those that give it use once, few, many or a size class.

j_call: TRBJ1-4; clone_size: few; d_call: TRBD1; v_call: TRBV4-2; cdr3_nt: TGTGCCAGCAACCGGGACTCAGGGGGAGAAAAACTGTTTTTT; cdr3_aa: CASNRDSGGEKLFF
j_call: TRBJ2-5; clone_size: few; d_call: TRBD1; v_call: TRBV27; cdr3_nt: TGTGCCAGCAGTTTCTGGGACAGGCAAGAGACCCAGTACTTC; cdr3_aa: CASSFWDRQETQYF
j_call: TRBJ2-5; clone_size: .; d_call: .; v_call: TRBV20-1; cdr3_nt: TGCAGTGCTAGAAGTGAGACCCAGTACTTC; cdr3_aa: CSARSETQYF
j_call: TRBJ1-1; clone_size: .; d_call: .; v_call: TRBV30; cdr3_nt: TGTGCCTGGAACTTTAAGGCGACAAGGAAGGCTTTCTTT; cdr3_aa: CAWNFKATRKAFF
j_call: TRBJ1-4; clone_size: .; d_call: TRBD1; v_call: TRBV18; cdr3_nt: TGTGCCAGCTCACCTGACAGGGGGTATAATGAAAAACTGTTTTTT; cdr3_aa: CASSPDRGYNEKLFF
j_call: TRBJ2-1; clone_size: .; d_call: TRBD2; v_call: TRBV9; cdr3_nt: TGTGCCAGCAGCTCGCGGACTAGCGGTTTTAATGAGCAGTTCTTC; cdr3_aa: CASSSRTSGFNEQFF
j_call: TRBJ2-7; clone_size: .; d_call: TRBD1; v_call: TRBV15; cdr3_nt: TGTGCCACCAGCGCCCGGGACAGGGTATACGAGCAGTACTTC; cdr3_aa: CATSARDRVYEQYF
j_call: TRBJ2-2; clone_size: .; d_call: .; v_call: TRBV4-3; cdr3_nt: TGCGCCAGCAGCCAAGATATGGTAGCTAGTACCGGGGAGCTGTTTTTT; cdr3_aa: CASSQDMVASTGELFF
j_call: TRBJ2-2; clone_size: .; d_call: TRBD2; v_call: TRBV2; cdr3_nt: TGTGCCAGCAGTGGGACTAGTTTACCCGGGGAGCTGTTTTTT; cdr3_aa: CASSGTSLPGELFF
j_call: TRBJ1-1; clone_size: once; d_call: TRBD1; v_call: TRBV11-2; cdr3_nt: TGTGCCAGCAGCGCCCGGGACAGGGCTGAAGCTTTCTTT; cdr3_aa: CASSARDRAEAFF
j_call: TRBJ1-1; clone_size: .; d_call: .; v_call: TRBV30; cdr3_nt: TGTGCCTGGAGTGGGACAGTAGCTTTCTTT; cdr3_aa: CAWSGTVAFF
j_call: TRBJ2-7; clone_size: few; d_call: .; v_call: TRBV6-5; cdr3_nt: TGTGCCAGCAAGGGTGGGGACGAGCAGTACTTC; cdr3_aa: CASKGGDEQYF
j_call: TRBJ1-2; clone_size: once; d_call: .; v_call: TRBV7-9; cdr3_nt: TGTGCCAGCAGCTTTGGGATTACGGGGCCCTATGGCTACACCTTC; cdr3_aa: CASSFGITGPYGYTF
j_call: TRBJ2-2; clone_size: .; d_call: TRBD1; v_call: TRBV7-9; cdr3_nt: TGTGCCAGCAGCTCTCGACAGGGTGGTGCCGGGGAGCTGTTTTTT; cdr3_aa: CASSSRQGGAGELFF
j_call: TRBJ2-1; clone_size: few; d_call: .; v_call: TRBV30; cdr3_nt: TGTGCCTGGAGACCGACCCTCTACAATGAGCAGTTCTTC; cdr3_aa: CAWRPTLYNEQFF
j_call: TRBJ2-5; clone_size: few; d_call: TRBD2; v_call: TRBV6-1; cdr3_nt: TGTGCCAGCAGTTCCCGGACTAGCGGGAGGGAGACCCAGTACTTC; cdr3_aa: CASSSRTSGRETQYF
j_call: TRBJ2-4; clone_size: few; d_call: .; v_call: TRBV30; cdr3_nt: TGTGCCTGGAGTGTAAGCGGCGTTCAGTACTTC; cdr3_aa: CAWSVSGVQYF
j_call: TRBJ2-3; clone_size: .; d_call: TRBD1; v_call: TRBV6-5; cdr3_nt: TGTGCCAGCACCGAGGGGGCGCGGAGAGATACGCAGTATTTT; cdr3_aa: CASTEGARRDTQYF
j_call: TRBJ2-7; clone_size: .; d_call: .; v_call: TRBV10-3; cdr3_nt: TGTGCCATCGGGGGAACTGCCCCTTCCGAGCAGTACTTC; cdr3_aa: CAIGGTAPSEQYF
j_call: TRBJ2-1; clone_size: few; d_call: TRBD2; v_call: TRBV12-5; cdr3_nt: TGTGCTAGTGCCCGGACTAGCGGGAGGGGTGAGCAGTTCTTC; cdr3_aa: CASARTSGRGEQFF
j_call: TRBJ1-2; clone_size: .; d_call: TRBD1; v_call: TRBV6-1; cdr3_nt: TGTGCCAGCAGTGGGAGGACAGGGATCTCTGGTGGCTACACCTTC; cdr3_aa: CASSGRTGISGGYTF
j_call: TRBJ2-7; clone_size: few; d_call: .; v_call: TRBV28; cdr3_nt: TGTGCCAGCAGTGGGGACAATCCCTCCTTC; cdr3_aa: CASSGDNPSF
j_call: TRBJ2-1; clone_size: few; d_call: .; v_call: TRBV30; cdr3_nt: TGTGCCTGGAGTGAACAGCCACCGATTGAGCAGTTCTTC; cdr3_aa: CAWSEQPPIEQFF
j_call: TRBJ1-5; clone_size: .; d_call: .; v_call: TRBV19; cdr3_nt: TGTGCCAGTAGATTCGTTAATCAGCCCCAGCATTTT; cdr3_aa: CASRFVNQPQHF
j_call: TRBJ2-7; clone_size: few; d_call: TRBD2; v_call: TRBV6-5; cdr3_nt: TGTGCCAGCAGGGAGCGGGAGGTGGCCGAGCAGTACTTC; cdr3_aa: CASREREVAEQYF
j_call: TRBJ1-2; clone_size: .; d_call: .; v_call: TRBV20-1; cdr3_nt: TGCAGTGCTAGAGATGCCCAGTACACCTTC; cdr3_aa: CSARDAQYTF
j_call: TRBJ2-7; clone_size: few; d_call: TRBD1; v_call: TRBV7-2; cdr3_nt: TGTGCCAGCAGCATGGACAGGGCAAGGCAGTACTTC; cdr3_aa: CASSMDRARQYF
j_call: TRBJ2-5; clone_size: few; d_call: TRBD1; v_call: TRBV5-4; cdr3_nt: TGTGCCAGCAGCCCTGGACAGGGGAAAGTCGAGACCCAGTACTTC; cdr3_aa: CASSPGQGKVETQYF
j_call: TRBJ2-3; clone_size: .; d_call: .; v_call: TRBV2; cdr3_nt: TGTGCCAGCAGGGGCCCTGGTACGCGGTGTTTT; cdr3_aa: CASRGPGTRCF
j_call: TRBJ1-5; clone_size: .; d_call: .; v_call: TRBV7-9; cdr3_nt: TGTGCCAGCAGCTCGGGAGAGGGGTATAGCAATCAGCCCCAGCATTTT; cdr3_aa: CASSSGEGYSNQPQHF
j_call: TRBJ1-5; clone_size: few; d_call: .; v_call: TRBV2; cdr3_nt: TGTGCCAGCTCAAGGGACGGCAATCAGCCCCAGCATTTT; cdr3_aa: CASSRDGNQPQHF
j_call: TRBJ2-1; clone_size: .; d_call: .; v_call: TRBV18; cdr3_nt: TGTGCCAGCTCGCTACAGGGTAATGAGCAGTTCTTC; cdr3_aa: CASSLQGNEQFF
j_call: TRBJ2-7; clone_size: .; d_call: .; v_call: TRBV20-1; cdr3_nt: TGCAGTGCCGTACAAGAGGTCGAGCAGTACTTC; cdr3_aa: CSAVQEVEQYF
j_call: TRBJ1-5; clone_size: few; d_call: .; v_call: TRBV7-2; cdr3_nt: TGTGCCAGCAGCACGCAGAGGAGCAATCAGCCCCAGCATTTT; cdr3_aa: CASSTQRSNQPQHF
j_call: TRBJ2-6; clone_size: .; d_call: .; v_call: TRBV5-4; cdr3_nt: TGTGTCAGCAGCTTGAGGACGTTAGCCTCTGGGGCCAACGTCCTGACTTTC; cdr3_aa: CVSSLRTLASGANVLTF
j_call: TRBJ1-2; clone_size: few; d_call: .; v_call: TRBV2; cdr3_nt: TGTGCCAGCAGTGAAGTACCGTATGGCTACACCTTC; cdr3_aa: CASSEVPYGYTF
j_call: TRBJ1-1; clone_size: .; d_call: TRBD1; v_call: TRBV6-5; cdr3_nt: TGTGCCAGCAGTCCGACAGGGGACGGCACTGAAGCTTTCTTT; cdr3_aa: CASSPTGDGTEAFF
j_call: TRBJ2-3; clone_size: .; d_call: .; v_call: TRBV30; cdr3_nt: TGTGCCTGGAGTGTGGTAGATACGCAGTATTTT; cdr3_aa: CAWSVVDTQYF
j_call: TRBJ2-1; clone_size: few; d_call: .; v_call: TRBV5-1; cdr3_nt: TGCGCCAGCAGCTTCAGTGTTAGCAATGAGCAGTTCTTC; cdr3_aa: CASSFSVSNEQFF
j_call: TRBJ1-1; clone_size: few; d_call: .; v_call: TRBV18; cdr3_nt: TGTGCCAGCTCACCAAGGACAGAGAACACTGAAGCTTTCTTT; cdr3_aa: CASSPRTENTEAFF
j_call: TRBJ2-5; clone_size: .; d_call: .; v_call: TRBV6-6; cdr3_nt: TGTGCCAGCAGTTACTCATCCTGGGAGACCCAGTACTTC; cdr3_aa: CASSYSSWETQYF
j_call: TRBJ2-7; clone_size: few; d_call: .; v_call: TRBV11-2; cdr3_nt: TGTGCCAGCAGCTTGACCGGACTACTCGGGACCTACGAGCAGTACTTC; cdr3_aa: CASSLTGLLGTYEQYF
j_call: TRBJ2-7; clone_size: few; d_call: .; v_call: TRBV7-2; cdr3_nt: TGTGCCAGCAGCTTTACTAGAGGGTTCGGGTACGAGCAGTACTTC; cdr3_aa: CASSFTRGFGYEQYF
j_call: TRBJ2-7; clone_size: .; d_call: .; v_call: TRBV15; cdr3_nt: TGTGCCACCAGCAGAGATGTCCGGGGTAGCTCCTACGAGCAGTACTTC; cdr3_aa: CATSRDVRGSSYEQYF
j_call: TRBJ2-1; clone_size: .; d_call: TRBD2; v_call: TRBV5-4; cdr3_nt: TGTGCCAGCAGTTCTAGCGGGAGCGCCTACAATGAGCAGTTCTTC; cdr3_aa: CASSSSGSAYNEQFF
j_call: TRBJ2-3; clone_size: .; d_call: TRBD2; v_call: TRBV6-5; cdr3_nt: TGTGCCAGCAGTTACCATGCTGGGGGGGGGACAGATACGCAGTATTTT; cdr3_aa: CASSYHAGGGTDTQYF
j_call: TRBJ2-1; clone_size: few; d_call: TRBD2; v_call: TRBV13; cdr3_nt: TGTGCCACCCTAAGCGGGAGGGCCCTGAGTATGCGTAAGGATGAGCAGTTCTTC; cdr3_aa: CATLSGRALSMRKDEQFF
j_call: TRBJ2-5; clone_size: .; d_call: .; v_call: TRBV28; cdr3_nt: TGTGCCAGCAGGATCGGGGGGCCGGAGGGGACCCAGTACTTC; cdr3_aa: CASRIGGPEGTQYF
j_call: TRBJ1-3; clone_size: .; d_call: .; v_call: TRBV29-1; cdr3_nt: TGCAGCGTTGAGCTGGACAGTAGAAACACCATATATTTT; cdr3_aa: CSVELDSRNTIYF
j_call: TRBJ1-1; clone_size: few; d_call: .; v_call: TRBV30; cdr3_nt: TGTGCCAGATCATACAGTGGGCTTACTGAAGCTTTCTTT; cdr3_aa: CARSYSGLTEAFF
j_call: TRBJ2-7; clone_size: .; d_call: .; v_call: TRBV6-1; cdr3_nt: TGTGCCAGCAGTTACAGGGACGAGCAGTACTTC; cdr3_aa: CASSYRDEQYF
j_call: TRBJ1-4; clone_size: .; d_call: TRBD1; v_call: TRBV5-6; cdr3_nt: TGTGCCAGCAGGAAGACAGGGGAGGATGAAAAACTGTTTTTT; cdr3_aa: CASRKTGEDEKLFF
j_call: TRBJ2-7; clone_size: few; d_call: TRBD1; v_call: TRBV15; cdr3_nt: TGTGCCACCAGCAGGGGACAGGCGGCCTACGAGCAGTACTTC; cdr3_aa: CATSRGQAAYEQYF
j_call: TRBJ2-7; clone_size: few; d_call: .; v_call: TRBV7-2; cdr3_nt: TGTGCCAGCAGCTCTCAGGGCGGAGGAGCCTACGAGCAGTACTTC; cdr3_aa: CASSSQGGGAYEQYF
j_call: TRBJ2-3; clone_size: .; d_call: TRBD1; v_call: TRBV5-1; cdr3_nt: TGCGCCAGCAGCCTGGACAGGGGGGTATTTGATACGCAGTATTTT; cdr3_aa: CASSLDRGVFDTQYF
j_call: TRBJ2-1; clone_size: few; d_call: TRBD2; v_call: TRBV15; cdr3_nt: TGTGCCACCACCGAGCCCGGGGGGAGCTCCTACAATGAGCAGTTCTTC; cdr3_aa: CATTEPGGSSYNEQFF
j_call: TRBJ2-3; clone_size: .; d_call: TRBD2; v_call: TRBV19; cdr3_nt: TGTGCCAGTAGCCCGGGACTAGCGACAGATACGCAGTATTTT; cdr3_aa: CASSPGLATDTQYF